Here is one T cell receptor (beta chain) with its context. Its antigen is unidentified. The sample comes from a study of T-cell memory formation after mild COVID-19. Study-wide results and limits: Shrinking CD4+ clones resided mostly in CM and EM, and CD8+ ones in EMRA.

With 3 bases clipped from V and 5 bases from J, the junction kept 8 bases outside the gene matches. The V gene's germline CDR1 is SGHRS and CDR2 YFSETQ. The CDR3 contains 15 residues. A single record per CDR3 protein comes from TCRdb applying MiXCR to the 5' RACE reads. The repertoire holds 350,000 to 400,000 distinct CDR3 sequences, with under 25% as singletons. The receptor comes from an adult woman who had mild COVID-19 (a few samples of this study predate the infection). Cell type and time point are not known. Sequencing was done on a sample of PBMCs or a T cell subset sorted from them (not recorded which). The chain carries TRBV5-1 and TRBJ2-3, with 8 nucleotides matching TRBD1. Here the CDR3 DNA reads TGCGCCAGCAGCTCGGGAGACAGGGGCAGAGATACGCAGTATTTT. As protein: CASSSGDRGRDTQYF.